The clone carrying this TCR beta chain has at least ten counts. These data originate in a study of CD8 T cells in ankylosing spondylitis. The ends lost 0 bases at V and 7 bases at J; junction bases unmatched: 5. Germline V gives CDR1 SGDLS, CDR2 YYNGEE. The CDR3 loop spans 16 amino acids. Making use of molecular barcodes, quantitative 5'-RACE generated TCR beta libraries. A single record per CDR3 protein comes from TCRdb applying MiXCR to the 5' RACE reads. Among around 130,000 distinct CDR3 sequences listed, about 6.5% were seen once. This TCR was recovered from a male donor with ankylosing spondylitis or in good health (not recorded which). The V call is TRBV9, the J call TRBJ1-6; 9 nucleotides match TRBD1. Sequencing used blood, either unsorted or a sorted T cell fraction (not recorded which). The chain's CDR3 is CASSVGGTGLNSPLHF. The CDR3 bases are TGTGCCAGCAGCGTAGGGGGGACAGGGCTCAATTCACCCCTCCACTTT.